This T cell receptor (beta chain) was captured in a study of CD8+ T cells in alopecia areata. Study-level findings and limits: Throughout tofacitinib, many expanded lesional clones continued to persist in scalp and blood. Lesional scalp exceeded normal scalp in clonality, especially in alopecia totalis/universalis. As there was one nonresponder, how baseline CD8+ expansion relates to response remains uncertain. Both scalp clonality and the expanded CD8+ clones among the top 100 showed a significant decrease with tofacitinib.

CDR1 is LNHDA and CDR2 is SQIVND in the germline V gene (reference sequence). This CDR3 has 17 amino acids. The germline V and J ends were trimmed by 6 bases and 0 bases, with 15 bases remaining between them. The treatment is: oral pan-JAK inhibitor, 5-10 mg twice daily. In regard to this clone: The antigen is not known.

In each case, RNA was isolated and then reverse transcribed into cDNA as the sequencing template. Assay used: immunoSEQ multiplex PCR; TCRdb lists only in-frame clones, some missing. The sample lists 150,000 to 200,000 clones, 50% to 75% occurring once. Sequencing was performed on CD4+ T cells sorted from blood, taken at roughly week 55, from a patient treated with tofacitinib. The sequence was collected from a human donor with alopecia areata. The rearrangement uses TRBV19 and TRBJ2-6; D might be TRBD1 or TRBD2, each matching 5 bases. The CDR3 region has the DNA TGTGCCAGTAGGAAGGGGACGAGATCCTCTGGGGCCAACGTCCTGACTTTC. Protein sequence: CASRKGTRSSGANVLTF. The variable domain in full, with the rest retrieved from reference TRBV19 and TRBJ2-6, is DGGITQSPKYLFRKEGQNVTLSCEQNLNHDAMYWYRQDPGQGLRLIYYSQIVNDFQKGDIAEGYSVSREKKESFPLTVTSAQKNPTAFYLCASRKGTRSSGANVLTFGAGSRLTVL.